The 20 T cell receptor beta chains given below trace back to one sample, sequenced in a study of blood T cell repertoires in COVID-19. Sequencing was performed with immunoSEQ multiplex PCR; in TCRdb, only in-frame clones are kept and a portion is missing. The table has about 140,000 clones, 65% to 80% seen once. Sequencing input: peripheral blood. All receptors derive from a man between 60 and 75 years old with acute or convalescent COVID-19.

This clone was observed a few times. The chain employs TRBV6-5 and TRBJ1-5; D ambiguous. Germline V lookup: CDR1 MNHEY, CDR2 SVGAGI. The germline V and J ends were trimmed by 6 bases and 0 bases, with 6 bases remaining between them. CDR3 size: 13 residues. The CDR3 DNA reads TGTGCCAGCAGCGCGAATAGCAATCAGCCCCAGCATTTT. Protein: CASSANSNQPQHF.

This clone is a singleton in its sample. As DNA, the CDR3 is TGTGCCAGCAGCTTGCCGGGGACTAGCGGCAATGAGCAGTTCTTC. It translates to CASSLPGTSGNEQFF. The chain recombines TRBV5-4 with TRBJ2-1; 11 bases match TRBD2. Germline lookup yields CDR1 SGHNT and CDR2 YYREEE (reference sequence). Trimming at V came to 1 base and at J to 6 bases, leaving 3 bases not matched to a gene. This CDR3 has 15 amino acids.

The chain combines TRBV27 with TRBJ2-7, with 11 bases lining up with TRBD2. Germline CDR1 MNHEY, CDR2 SMNVEV (reference sequence). This CDR3 is 14 amino acids long. V was clipped by 6 bases and J by 5 bases; unmatched bases: 6. CDR3 in amino acids: CASSLAGGGNEQYF. CDR3 nucleotides: TGTGCCAGCAGCCTAGCGGGAGGAGGCAACGAGCAGTACTTC.

This sequence joins TRBV7-9 and TRBJ2-1, with 12 bases identical to TRBD2. The junction had 9 bases not matched to a gene; V was cut back by 5 bases and J by 7 bases. CDR3 length: 16 residues. Germline V gives CDR1 SEHNR, CDR2 FQNEAQ (reference sequence). Here the CDR3 DNA reads TGTGCCAGCAGCCCTAGCGGGGGGGCGCGGGTAAATGAGCAGTTCTTC. Its protein product is CASSPSGGARVNEQFF.

This sequence joins TRBV10-3 and TRBJ2-5; 9 bases map to TRBD2. This CDR3 region has 14 residues. Looked up from germline, CDR1 is ENHRY and CDR2 is SYGVKD. Trimming took 4 bases from V and 5 from J; bases not matched to a gene: 5. The CDR3 loop reads CAISVAGGGETQYF. CDR3 DNA: TGTGCCATCAGTGTGGCGGGAGGGGGGGAGACCCAGTACTTC.

The V call is TRBV4-2, the J call TRBJ2-1; perhaps TRBD2 as D (6 bases). The CDR3 spans 14 residues. Between the trimmed V and J ends, which lost 0 bases and 9 bases, there was a span of 12 bases. Germline assignment: CDR1 LGHNA and CDR2 YNFKEQ. The CDR3 loop is CASSQEASAPEQFF. CDR3 sequence (DNA): TGTGCCAGCAGCCAAGAGGCTAGCGCCCCTGAGCAGTTCTTC.

This chain uses TRBV7-3 with TRBJ1-2, with TRBD1 as a possible D gene (5 bases). The CDR3 runs 13 residues. The V and J ends lost 2 bases and 4 bases respectively, with 8 bases between them. CDR1 is SGHTA and CDR2 is FQGTGA in the germline V gene. CDR3 loop: CASSLQGGYGYTF. DNA of the CDR3: TGTGCCAGCAGCTTACAGGGAGGCTATGGCTACACCTTC.

This clone has a handful of counts. The chain has TRBV7-9 and TRBJ1-2, with D maybe TRBD1 (5 bases). This CDR3 has 14 amino acids. The V end was cut by 1 base, the J end by 8 bases, with 14 bases between. The germline V gene encodes CDR1 SEHNR and CDR2 FQNEAQ (reference sequence). In nucleotides, the CDR3 is TGTGCCAGCAGCTTAGGGCAGGGATTTGGAGGCTACACCTTC. Translated, it gives CASSLGQGFGGYTF.

This chain joins TRBV28 and TRBJ1-1; weak D call: TRBD1 (6 bases). This CDR3 comprises 14 residues. The germline V gene has CDR1 MDHEN and CDR2 SYDVKM. V dropped 2 bases and J dropped 4 bases, with 11 bases sitting between them. The CDR3 sequence is CASSLTGFGTEAFF. CDR3 nucleotides: TGTGCCAGCAGTTTAACAGGGTTCGGCACTGAAGCTTTCTTT.

The chain carries TRBV19 and TRBJ2-1; 9 nucleotides agree with TRBD2. CDR3 length equals 17 residues. The junction had 10 bases not matched to a gene; V was cut back by 2 bases and J by 5 bases. Germline CDR1 LNHDA, CDR2 SQIVND (reference sequence). This CDR3 reads CASSILAGPFNNNEQFF. The CDR3 DNA is TGTGCCAGTAGTATACTAGCGGGGCCCTTTAACAACAATGAGCAGTTCTTC.

The chain uses TRBV7-9 and TRBJ2-4; TRBD2 might be the D (6 bases). CDR1 SEHNR and CDR2 FQNEAQ come from the germline V gene (reference sequence). V dropped 0 bases and J dropped 11 bases, with 20 bases sitting between them. This CDR3 has 16 amino acids. The CDR3 is CASSLARGSFTPLQYF. For the CDR3, the DNA is TGTGCCAGCAGCTTAGCGCGGGGCAGCTTTACCCCCCTTCAGTACTTC.

This sequence joins TRBV27 and TRBJ1-1; 9 bases line up with TRBD1. The CDR3 consists of 13 residues. The germline gives CDR1 MNHEY, CDR2 SMNVEV (reference sequence). J gave up 1 base and V 6 bases, and 0 bases lay outside the gene matches. DNA for the CDR3: TGTGCCAGCAGGGGACAGGGGAACACTGAAGCTTTCTTT. It yields the protein CASRGQGNTEAFF.

The rearrangement joins TRBV2 to TRBJ1-5; no definite D call. From germline, CDR1 is SNHLY and CDR2 FYNNEI. Trimming removed 3 bases at V and 7 bases at J, with 13 bases between. The CDR3 is made up of 14 amino acids. The CDR3 DNA sequence: TGTGCCAGCAGTGATGCCGGGGTTGCACAGCCCCAGCATTTT. Amino acid sequence: CASSDAGVAQPQHF.

This chain joins TRBV10-3 and TRBJ2-3; the D gene is possibly TRBD2 (6 bases). The V gene lost 9 bases and the J gene lost 5 bases, with 21 bases spanning the gap. Germline CDR1 ENHRY, CDR2 SYGVKD. CDR3 length: 15 residues. For the CDR3, the DNA is TGTGCCATTTCCGGGACCGCAGGAGGGGAAGATACGCAGTATTTT. This codes for CAISGTAGGEDTQYF.

The J gene is TRBJ2-5, the V gene TRBV19, with TRBD1 matching over 11 bases. The CDR3 runs 15 residues. V was pared by 5 bases and J by 5 bases, with 7 bases of the junction left unmatched. Per germline, CDR1 LNHDA and CDR2 SQIVND (reference sequence). CDR3 nucleotide sequence: TGTGCCAGTAGTTACGGGACAGGGGGGCCGGAGACCCAGTACTTC. Its protein is CASSYGTGGPETQYF.

This chain connects TRBV29-1 to TRBJ2-3, with 10 bases aligning to TRBD1. This CDR3 is 15 amino acids long. CDR1 and CDR2 from the germline V gene are SQVTM and ANQGSEA. Trimming took 6 bases from V and 6 from J; bases not matched to a gene: 12. CDR3 nucleotide sequence: TGCAGCGTGGGATGGACCGGGACAGGGGTGGATACGCAGTATTTT. Protein: CSVGWTGTGVDTQYF.

The chain carries TRBV14 and TRBJ1-3; TRBD1 matches at 9 bases. CDR3 length equals 18 residues. CDR1 is SGHDN and CDR2 is FVKESK in the germline V gene. Trimming cost V 1 base and J 2 bases; bases outside gene matches: 9. CDR3 sequence reads: CASSQAFLQGATGNTIYF. CDR3 DNA: TGTGCCAGCAGCCAAGCCTTCTTACAGGGGGCAACTGGAAACACCATATATTTT.

J is TRBJ2-3 and V is TRBV7-9; 14 positions agree with TRBD2. CDR1 is SEHNR and CDR2 is FQNEAQ in the germline V gene (reference sequence). The CDR3 spans 18 residues. With 1 base clipped from V and 2 bases from J, the junction kept 5 bases outside the gene matches. This chain's CDR3 is CASSLVSGLAGDTDTQYF. CDR3 nucleotide sequence: TGTGCCAGCAGCTTAGTATCGGGACTAGCGGGAGACACAGATACGCAGTATTTT. Supplemented by reference TRBV7-9 and TRBJ2-3, the full variable domain reads DTGVSQNPRHKITKRGQNVTFRCDPISEHNRLYWYRQTLGQGPEFLTYFQNEAQLEKSRLLSDRFSAERPKGSFSTLEIQRTEQGDSAMYLCASSLVSGLAGDTDTQYFGPGTRLTVL.

The rearrangement uses TRBV5-1 and TRBJ2-7; 10 bases are a match to TRBD2. CDR3 length: 17 residues. The V segment lost 4 bases and the J segment 3 bases; nucleotides outside the gene matches: 13. Per the germline V gene, CDR1 is SGHRS and CDR2 is YFSETQ. The CDR3 spells CASSGPGTSDVNYEQYF. The CDR3 DNA follows: TGCGCCAGCAGCGGACCCGGGACTAGCGATGTCAACTACGAGCAGTACTTC.

The chain recombines TRBV7-9 with TRBJ2-1, with 10 positions matching TRBD1. The CDR3 runs 15 residues. V gave up 2 bases and J gave up 6 bases; unmatched junction bases: 4. Germline CDR1 reads SEHNR; CDR2 reads FQNEAQ (reference sequence). The CDR3 bases are TGTGCCAGCAGCTTACCAGACAGGGGGCGCAATGAGCAGTTCTTC. Amino acid sequence: CASSLPDRGRNEQFF.